Presented here are 8 T cell receptor beta chains from one specimen sequenced in a study of OX40 agonist ivuxolimab in advanced cancers. The library was obtained by the immunoSEQ multiplex PCR assay. TCRdb stores this immuneACCESS table with in-frame sequences only. Part of the clones is absent; in the studies checked, under half of the shortfall reflects unresolved V genes, and no reason is known for the rest. A total of 95,000 to 110,000 clones appear in this sample, approximately 90% of them only once. The ten most abundant clones make up about 1.2% of the sample. The sample was CD4+ or CD8+ T cells sorted from blood, taken in a trial of the OX40 agonist ivuxolimab. The receptors stem from an adult with an advanced solid tumor such as melanoma, head and neck, liver or kidney cancer.

Concerning this clone itself: Other DNA sequences from this sample encode an identical CDR3 as well. The rearrangement uses TRBV30 and TRBJ2-2, with a possible D match to TRBD1 (5 bases). The CDR3 is 14 residues long. Germline V gene data show CDR1 as GTSNPN and CDR2 as SVGIG (reference sequence). V dropped 1 base and J dropped 5 bases, with 11 bases sitting between them. The CDR3 DNA sequence: TGTGCCTGGAGTGGCTTTAGGGGTACCGGGGAGCTGTTTTTT. It translates to CAWSGFRGTGELFF.

This chain joins TRBV6-5 and TRBJ1-5; TRBD1 aligns across 10 bases. Germline CDR1 MNHEY, CDR2 SVGAGI. The CDR3 is made up of 16 amino acids. V lost 2 bases to trimming and J lost 1 base; unmatched junction nucleotides: 2. The CDR3 spells CASSYGTGESNQPQHF. CDR3 bases: TGTGCCAGCAGTTACGGGACAGGGGAGAGCAATCAGCCCCAGCATTTT.

V gene TRBV6-5 combines with J gene TRBJ1-2, with D unresolved. CDR3 length: 13 residues. V lost 8 bases to trimming and J lost 0 bases, with 10 bases between them. Germline CDR1 MNHEY, CDR2 SVGAGI. This CDR3 reads CASSRPANYGYTF. The CDR3 region has the DNA TGTGCCAGCTCAAGACCTGCTAACTATGGCTACACCTTC.

The chain employs TRBV19 and TRBJ1-1; a possible D gene is TRBD1 (6 bases). The CDR3 totals 17 residues. The germline gives CDR1 LNHDA, CDR2 SQIVND (reference sequence). V was cut by 0 bases and J by 4 bases, with 18 bases left in between. The CDR3 reads CASSIDTGTHGATEAFF. CDR3 coding DNA: TGTGCCAGTAGTATAGATACCGGGACACACGGCGCCACTGAAGCTTTCTTT.

The rearrangement joins TRBV5-1 to TRBJ2-1; TRBD2 agrees at 14 bases. The length of the CDR3 is 16 residues. The V segment lost 4 bases and the J segment 9 bases; nucleotides outside the gene matches: 9. Germline V gives CDR1 SGHRS, CDR2 YFSETQ. CDR3 nucleotides: TGCGCCAGCAGCCCGGGACTAGCGGGAGCAATAAGTGAGCAGTTCTTC. Translated, it gives CASSPGLAGAISEQFF.

This chain links TRBV5-4 with TRBJ2-2, with TRBD1 matching over 8 bases. Trimming took 4 bases from V and 7 from J; bases not matched to a gene: 9. This CDR3 has 15 residues. Germline CDR1 is SGHNT and CDR2 is YYREEE (reference sequence). This chain's CDR3 is CASSKGQGRGGELFF. Written as DNA, the CDR3 is TGTGCCAGCAGCAAAGGACAGGGAAGGGGCGGGGAGCTGTTTTTT.

This chain uses TRBV6-6 with TRBJ1-4; 7 bases map to TRBD1. The V and J ends lost 6 bases and 9 bases, in that order; junction bases with no gene match: 7. Germline assignment: CDR1 MNHNY and CDR2 SVGAGI (reference sequence). CDR3 size: 13 residues. CDR3 nucleotide sequence: TGTGCCAGCAGGCCACCGACAGGGCAAAAACTGTTTTTT. It translates to CASRPPTGQKLFF.

This rearrangement joins TRBV19 to TRBJ2-3; 12 nucleotides match TRBD1. J was trimmed by 4 bases and V by 8 bases; bases with no gene match: 7. Germline assignment: CDR1 LNHDA and CDR2 SQIVND (reference sequence). The CDR3 consists of 15 residues. The CDR3 nucleotides read TGTGCCAGTGCGACCGGGACAGGGGGCGCAGATACGCAGTATTTT. Translation gives CASATGTGGADTQYF.